This T cell receptor beta chain was observed in a study of control samples from healthy donors and cancer patients. Germline values: CDR1 MNHNS, CDR2 SASEGT. CDR3 size: 16 residues. Trimming stripped 4 bases from V and 0 bases from J, with 10 bases between. Here immunoSEQ multiplex PCR was the method, and the copy in TCRdb shows in-frame clones only, minus some. The sample includes 40,000 to 60,000 clones, about 86% of them seen just once. The chain couples TRBV6-1 to TRBJ2-6; D uncertain. The sample was PBMCs. The clonotype was recovered from a woman aged 50 to 60 with lung cancer. Written as DNA, the CDR3 is TGTGCCAGCAGTGGCCGGACGGCCTCTGGGGCCAACGTCCTGACTTTC. This codes for CASSGRTASGANVLTF.